The 8 T cell receptor beta chains below were found in one sample sequenced in a study of Ad26.COV2.S vaccination and SARS-CoV-2 variants (dated by TCRdb to the early 2020s). The library relied on the immunoSEQ multiplex PCR assay. The table was pulled from immuneACCESS by TCRdb, which kept in-frame rearrangements only. Such tables lose some clones; where checked, under half of the loss comes from unresolved V genes, and the rest has no known cause. Present in this sample are about 350,000 clones, around 89% of which were seen just once. About 5% of the sample is in the top ten clones. The treatment or condition label here, explained by the study, means: approximately 18 received Ad26.COV2.S at low or high dose, single or two shots; five or six received placebo; per-sample allocation not given. For vaccine and placebo recipients, the sequenced repertoires came from samples collected on day 63 after the first injection.

The input for sequencing was peripheral blood, taken in a trial of Ad26.COV2.S vaccine versus placebo. These TCRs come from a person between 18 and 65 years old who received the Ad26.COV2.S COVID-19 vaccine or a placebo.

V usage is TRBV10-2 and J usage is TRBJ2-3; TRBD2 matches at 9 bases. The junction had 10 bases not matched to a gene; V was cut back by 6 bases and J by 6 bases. Germline values: CDR1 WSHSY, CDR2 SAAADI. This CDR3 has 15 amino acids. CDR3 nucleotides: TGCGCCAGCAGGAGCGGGGGACTAGCCTCTGATACGCAGTATTTT. Translated: CASRSGGLASDTQYF.

The J gene is TRBJ2-7, the V gene TRBV12-3 or TRBV12-4, with unresolved D. The CDR3 is made up of 13 amino acids. V dropped 6 bases and J dropped 6 bases, with 15 bases sitting between them. The DNA for the CDR3 is TGTGCCAGCAGCTTCCAAACTATACTCGAGCAGTACTTC. Its translation: CASSFQTILEQYF.

The CDR3 spells CATTIAGTGELFF. The CDR3 coding sequence is TGCGCCACCACCATAGCGGGAACCGGGGAGCTGTTTTTT. The genes are TRBV5-1 and TRBJ2-2; the match to TRBD2 covers 8 bases. With V trimmed by 9 bases and J by 5 bases, 6 bases remained unmatched. Germline V gene sequence: CDR1 SGHRS, CDR2 YFSETQ. The CDR3 length is 13 residues.

V gene TRBV2 combines with J gene TRBJ2-7, with D perhaps TRBD1 (6 bases). Trimming removed 8 bases from V and 0 bases from J, with 14 bases in between. The CDR3 runs to 14 residues. Germline loops: CDR1 SNHLY, CDR2 FYNNEI. CDR3 amino acids: CASGLGTTSYEQYF. The CDR3 region has the DNA TGTGCCAGCGGTCTTGGGACAACCTCCTACGAGCAGTACTTC.

The V and J genes are TRBV18 and TRBJ1-2, with 9 bases lining up with TRBD1. Per germline, CDR1 KGHSH and CDR2 LQKENI. Trimming cost V 3 bases and J 7 bases; bases outside gene matches: 6. The CDR3 spans 14 residues. The CDR3 nucleotides are TGTGCCAGCTCACCTTCACAGGGGGCAAGTGGCTACACCTTC. Its translation is CASSPSQGASGYTF. Complete variable domain (other parts from reference TRBV18 and TRBJ1-2): NAGVMQNPRHLVRRRGQEARLRCSPMKGHSHVYWYRQLPEEGLKFMVYLQKENIIDESGMPKERFSAEFPKEGPSILRIQQVVRGDSAAYFCASSPSQGASGYTFGSGTRLTVV.

The rearrangement uses TRBV5-6 and TRBJ2-1, with unresolved D. The CDR3 contains 14 residues. Deletions cut 5 bases from V and 8 bases from J, with 17 bases between. Germline V gives CDR1 SGHDT, CDR2 YYEEEE. CDR3 amino acids: CASRKYPIGHEQFF. The CDR3 bases are TGTGCCAGCAGGAAGTACCCCATTGGACATGAGCAGTTCTTC.

J is TRBJ1-5 and V is TRBV10-3; D remains ambiguous. The CDR3 runs 13 residues. Trimming took 2 bases from V and 7 from J, leaving 9 bases between them. In germline, CDR1 is ENHRY, CDR2 SYGVKD. CDR3 sequence (DNA): TGTGCCATCAGTGAGAACAAGGGCCAGCCCCAGCATTTT. Translation: CAISENKGQPQHF.

The count of this clone is one. This chain connects TRBV19 to TRBJ1-5; D call uncertain. This CDR3 is 13 amino acids long. V was trimmed by 5 bases and J by 6 bases, leaving 11 bases between them. The germline CDR1 and CDR2 sequences are LNHDA and SQIVND (reference sequence). The CDR3 reads CASSPPLGQPQHF. CDR3 DNA sequence: TGTGCCAGTAGTCCCCCCTTGGGTCAGCCCCAGCATTTT.